This is a list of T cell receptor beta chains from one sample in a study of CD8+ T cells in alopecia areata. Using immunoSEQ multiplex PCR, the repertoire was profiled, and TCRdb retains in-frame clones only, with some absent. The sample carries around 140,000 clones, approximately 45% recorded once. Sequencing used CD4+ T cells sorted from blood. The receptors here all came from a human donor with alopecia areata. CDR3s include the opening cysteine and the closing phenylalanine or tryptophan. A D gene is named only where the DNA matches it firmly. Rows give clone size only sometimes, using once, few, many, or a class for an expanded clone.

cdr3_nt,cdr3_aa,d_call,j_call,v_call,clone_size
TGCAGCGTTGACTCTAGGGGCGGTACTGAAGCTTTCTTT,CSVDSRGGTEAFF,NA,TRBJ1-1,TRBV29-1,few
TGTGCCAGTAGTATGGGCCAGGCCCCTGCGGTCGGGGAGCTGTTTTTT,CASSMGQAPAVGELFF,NA,TRBJ2-2,TRBV19,few
TGCGCCAGCAGCGCCGGGACAGGGGAAAATCAGCCCCAGCATTTT,CASSAGTGENQPQHF,TRBD1,TRBJ1-5,TRBV5-1,NA
TGTGCCAGCAGCTTAGCCCGGACTAGGAGCTCCTACAATGAGCAGTTCTTC,CASSLARTRSSYNEQFF,TRBD2,TRBJ2-1,TRBV7-2,NA
TGCGCCAGCAGCCAGGCACAGGGCTGGGGGCAGCCCCAGCATTTT,CASSQAQGWGQPQHF,NA,TRBJ1-5,TRBV4-1,few
TGTGCCAGCAGTACTGGGGAGGACAGACCCACCGGGGAGCTGTTTTTT,CASSTGEDRPTGELFF,NA,TRBJ2-2,TRBV28,NA
TGCAGCGTGGATAACCCCACAGGGGGCGGCTATGGCTACACCTTC,CSVDNPTGGGYGYTF,TRBD1,TRBJ1-2,TRBV29-1,few
TGTGCCAGCTCACCATCAAAGCTGACAGGGAGCGCTTTCTTT,CASSPSKLTGSAFF,TRBD1,TRBJ1-1,TRBV18,NA
TGTGCCAGCAGTTTATGGGGTCTAACAGGGGGAGGGACTGAAGCTTTCTTT,CASSLWGLTGGGTEAFF,TRBD1,TRBJ1-1,TRBV28,few
TGCAGCGTTGAGGGCAGGGGGCACTACGAGCAGTACTTC,CSVEGRGHYEQYF,TRBD1,TRBJ2-7,TRBV29-1,NA
TGTGCCAGCAGCGTAACAGGAGCCGCAGAGACCCAGTACTTC,CASSVTGAAETQYF,NA,TRBJ2-5,TRBV9,NA
TGCAGCGTTGGGGGTCAGGGTGCCTACGAGCAGTACTTC,CSVGGQGAYEQYF,NA,TRBJ2-7,TRBV29-1,few
TGTGCCAGCAGCCCGACGGGACTAGCGGATTACAATGAGCAGTTCTTC,CASSPTGLADYNEQFF,TRBD2,TRBJ2-1,TRBV7-9,few
TGTGCCAGCAGCTGGGACATCAGCTCCTACAATGAGCAGTTCTTC,CASSWDISSYNEQFF,NA,TRBJ2-1,TRBV5-6,NA
TGTGCCAGCAGGACTAGCGGCTTCTACAATGAGCAGTTCTTC,CASRTSGFYNEQFF,TRBD2,TRBJ2-1,TRBV2,NA
TGTGCCAGCAGCTTCTTTACGGTCCCCGAGCAGTACTTC,CASSFFTVPEQYF,NA,TRBJ2-7,TRBV5-6,NA
TGCGCCAGCAGCCAAGATCATCCAGGGAACACCGGGGAGCTGTTTTTT,CASSQDHPGNTGELFF,NA,TRBJ2-2,TRBV4-1,NA
TGTGCCAGCAGTTTACTGGCGGCGAACACCGGGGAGCTGTTTTTT,CASSLLAANTGELFF,NA,TRBJ2-2,TRBV27,few
TGCAGTGCTAGAGACGCCTACGAGCAGTACTTC,CSARDAYEQYF,NA,TRBJ2-7,TRBV20-1,NA
TGCAGCGTTGAAGGAAAGGATCCGGGACACACGAGAACAGATACGCAGTATTTT,CSVEGKDPGHTRTDTQYF,NA,TRBJ2-3,TRBV29-1,NA
TGTGCCTGGGTGAGGGGGGTACGGGCGCGGGCTTTCTTT,CAWVRGVRARAFF,NA,TRBJ1-1,TRBV30,NA
TGCAGCGTTAGATTCAGCCTCCTTAACACTGAAGCTTTCTTT,CSVRFSLLNTEAFF,NA,TRBJ1-1,TRBV29-1,NA
TGTGCCAGTAGGACTCCGGGACTGACTTCGAACACCGGGGAGCTGTTTTTT,CASRTPGLTSNTGELFF,NA,TRBJ2-2,TRBV19,few